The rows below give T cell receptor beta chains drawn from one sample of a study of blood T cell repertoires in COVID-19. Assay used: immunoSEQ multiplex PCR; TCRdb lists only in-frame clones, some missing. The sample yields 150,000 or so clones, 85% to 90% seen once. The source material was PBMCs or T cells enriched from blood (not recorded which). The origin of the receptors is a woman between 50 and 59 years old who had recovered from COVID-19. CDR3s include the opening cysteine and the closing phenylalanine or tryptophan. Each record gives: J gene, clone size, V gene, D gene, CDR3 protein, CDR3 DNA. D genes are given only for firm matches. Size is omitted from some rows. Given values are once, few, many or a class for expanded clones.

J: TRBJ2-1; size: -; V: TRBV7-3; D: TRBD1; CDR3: CASSAKTGYREQFF; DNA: TGTGCCAGCAGCGCAAAGACAGGGTACCGTGAGCAGTTCTTC
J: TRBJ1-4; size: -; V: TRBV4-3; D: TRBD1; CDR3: CASSLGQGGTLGKLFF; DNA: TGCGCCAGCAGCCTCGGACAGGGCGGTACGTTAGGAAAACTGTTTTTT
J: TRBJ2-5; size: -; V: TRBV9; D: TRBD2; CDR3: CASSSFPSSGGSQTQYF; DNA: TGTGCCAGCAGCTCCTTTCCCTCGAGCGGGGGGTCGCAGACCCAGTACTTC
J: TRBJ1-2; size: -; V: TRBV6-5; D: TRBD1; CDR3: CASRKPGTGDGYTF; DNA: TGTGCCAGCAGAAAACCGGGGACAGGGGACGGCTACACCTTC
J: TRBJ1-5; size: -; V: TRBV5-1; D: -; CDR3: CASSLEGGRSNQPQHF; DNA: TGCGCCAGCAGCTTGGAAGGAGGGAGGAGCAATCAGCCCCAGCATTTT
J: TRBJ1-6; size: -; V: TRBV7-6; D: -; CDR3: CASSLAQGSGSPLHF; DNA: TGTGCCAGCAGCTTAGCCCAGGGTAGCGGTTCACCCCTCCACTTT
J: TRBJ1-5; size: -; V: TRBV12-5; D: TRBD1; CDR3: CASGHWDSRPWSNQPQHF; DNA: TGTGCTAGTGGTCACTGGGACAGCCGCCCTTGGAGCAATCAGCCCCAGCATTTT
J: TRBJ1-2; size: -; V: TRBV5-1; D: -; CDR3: CASSSAGRVYGYTF; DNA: TGCGCCAGCAGCTCCGCCGGGAGGGTTTATGGCTACACCTTC
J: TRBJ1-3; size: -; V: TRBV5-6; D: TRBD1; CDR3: CASSLETGVENTIYF; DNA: TGTGCCAGCAGCTTGGAGACAGGGGTGGAAAACACCATATATTTT
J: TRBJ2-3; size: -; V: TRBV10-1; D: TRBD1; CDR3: CASSVLATSLQGYSTDTQYF; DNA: TGCGCCAGCAGTGTCCTGGCGACCTCGTTACAGGGGTACAGCACAGATACGCAGTATTTT
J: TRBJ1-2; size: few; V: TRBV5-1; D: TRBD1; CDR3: CASSLSPGTGGWSAYGYTF; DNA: TGCGCCAGCAGCTTATCACCCGGGACAGGGGGCTGGTCGGCCTATGGCTACACCTTC
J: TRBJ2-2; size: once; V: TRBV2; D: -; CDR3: CASSAGVSYTGELFF; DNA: TGTGCCAGCAGTGCGGGGGTCTCGTACACCGGGGAGCTGTTTTTT
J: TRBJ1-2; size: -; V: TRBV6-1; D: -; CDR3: CASSEVGPGYGYTF; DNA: TGTGCCAGCAGTGAGGTGGGGCCTGGCTATGGCTACACCTTC
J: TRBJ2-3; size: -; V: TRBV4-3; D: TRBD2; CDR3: CASSQDLIKRGGSTDTQYF; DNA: TGCGCCAGCAGCCAAGATCTTATAAAGCGGGGGGGAAGCACAGATACGCAGTATTTT
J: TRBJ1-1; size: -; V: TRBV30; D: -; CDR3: CAWSVRQATEAFF; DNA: TGTGCCTGGAGTGTACGACAGGCCACTGAAGCTTTCTTT
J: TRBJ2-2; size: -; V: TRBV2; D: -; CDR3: CAIPGQNTGELFF; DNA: TGTGCCATCCCGGGACAGAACACCGGGGAGCTGTTTTTT
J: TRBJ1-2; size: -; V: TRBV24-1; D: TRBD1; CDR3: CATSDLDRDGYTF; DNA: TGTGCCACCAGTGACCTGGACAGGGATGGCTACACCTTC
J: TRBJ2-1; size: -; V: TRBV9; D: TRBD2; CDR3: CASSVGGGNHNEQFF; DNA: TGTGCCAGCAGCGTAGGCGGGGGGAACCACAATGAGCAGTTCTTC
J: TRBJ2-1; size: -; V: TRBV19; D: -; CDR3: CASSLGGPFNEQFF; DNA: TGTGCCAGTAGTTTGGGGGGGCCGTTCAATGAGCAGTTCTTC
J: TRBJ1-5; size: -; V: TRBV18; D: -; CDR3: CASSPGRDQPQHF; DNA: TGTGCCAGCTCACCCGGGAGAGATCAGCCCCAGCATTTT
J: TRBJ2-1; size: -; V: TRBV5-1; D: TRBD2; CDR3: CATAGGLVNEQFF; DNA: TGCGCCACCGCGGGGGGGCTAGTCAATGAGCAGTTCTTC
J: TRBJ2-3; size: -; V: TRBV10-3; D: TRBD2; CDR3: CAISDQAGGADTQYF; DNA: TGTGCCATCAGTGACCAGGCGGGGGGTGCAGATACGCAGTATTTT
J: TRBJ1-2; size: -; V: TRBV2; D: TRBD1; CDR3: CASRLRDRNHGYTF; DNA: TGTGCCAGCAGACTTAGGGACAGGAATCATGGCTACACCTTC
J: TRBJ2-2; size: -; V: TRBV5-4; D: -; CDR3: CASSFYRASGELFF; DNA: TGTGCCAGCAGCTTCTACAGGGCCAGCGGGGAGCTGTTTTTT
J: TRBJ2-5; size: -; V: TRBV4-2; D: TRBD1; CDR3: CASSQDQAAGGSIETQYF; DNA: TGTGCCAGCAGCCAAGATCAGGCGGCAGGGGGATCGATAGAGACCCAGTACTTC
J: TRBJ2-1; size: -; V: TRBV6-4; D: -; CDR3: CASSGSGNSHEQFF; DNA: TGTGCCAGCAGTGGCTCGGGTAACAGCCATGAGCAGTTCTTC
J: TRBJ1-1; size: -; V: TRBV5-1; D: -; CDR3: CASSLGWQNTEAFF; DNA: TGCGCCAGCAGCTTGGGGTGGCAGAACACTGAAGCTTTCTTT
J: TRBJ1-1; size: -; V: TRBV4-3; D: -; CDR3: CASSQEGQGPNTEAFF; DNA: TGCGCCAGCAGCCAAGAAGGGCAGGGGCCGAACACTGAAGCTTTCTTT
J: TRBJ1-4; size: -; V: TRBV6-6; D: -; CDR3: CASSYMRQPNEKLFF; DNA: TGTGCCAGCAGTTACATGCGACAGCCAAATGAAAAACTGTTTTTT
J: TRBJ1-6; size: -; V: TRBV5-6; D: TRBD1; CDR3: CASGTGYNSPLHF; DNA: TGTGCCAGCGGGACAGGGTATAATTCACCCCTCCACTTT
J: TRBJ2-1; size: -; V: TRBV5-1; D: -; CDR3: CASSLGQDNEQFF; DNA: TGCGCCAGCAGCTTGGGACAGGACAATGAGCAGTTCTTC
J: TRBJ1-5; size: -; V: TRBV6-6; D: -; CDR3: CASMPTGLSNQPQHF; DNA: TGTGCCAGCATGCCCACAGGGCTTAGCAATCAGCCCCAGCATTTT
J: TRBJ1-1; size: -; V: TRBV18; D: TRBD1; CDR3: CASSRVQGDTEAFF; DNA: TGTGCCAGCTCACGTGTCCAGGGGGACACTGAAGCTTTCTTT
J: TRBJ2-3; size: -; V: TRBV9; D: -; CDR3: CASRVGLSPTDTQYF; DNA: TGTGCCAGCAGGGTGGGACTCTCCCCCACAGATACGCAGTATTTT
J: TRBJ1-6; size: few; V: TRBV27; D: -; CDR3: CASSIIGNYNSPLHF; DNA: TGTGCCAGCAGTATTATCGGGAACTATAATTCACCCCTCCACTTT
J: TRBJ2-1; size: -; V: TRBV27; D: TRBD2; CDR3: CASSSSGGSYNEQFF; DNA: TGTGCCAGCAGTTCTAGCGGGGGCTCCTACAATGAGCAGTTCTTC
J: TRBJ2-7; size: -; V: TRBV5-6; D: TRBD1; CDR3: CASSWTGMSYEQYF; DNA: TGTGCCAGCAGCTGGACAGGAATGTCCTACGAGCAGTACTTC
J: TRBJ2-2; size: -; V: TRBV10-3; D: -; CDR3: CAISAGQRLTGELFF; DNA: TGTGCCATCAGTGCCGGACAGAGACTTACCGGGGAGCTGTTTTTT
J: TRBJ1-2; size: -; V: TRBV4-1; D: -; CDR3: CASSQEQGALGYTF; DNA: TGCGCCAGCAGCCAAGAACAGGGTGCCCTAGGCTACACCTTC
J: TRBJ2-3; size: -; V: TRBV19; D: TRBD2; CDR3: CASSNGLTSGTDTQYF; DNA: TGTGCCAGTAGTAATGGGCTGACTAGCGGCACAGATACGCAGTATTTT
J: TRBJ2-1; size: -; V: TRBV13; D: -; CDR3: CASSLGARLQLYNEQFF; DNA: TGTGCCAGCAGCTTAGGGGCTAGACTTCAACTTTACAATGAGCAGTTCTTC
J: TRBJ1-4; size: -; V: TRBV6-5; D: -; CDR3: CASSYSGDNEKLFF; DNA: TGTGCCAGCAGTTACTCAGGGGATAATGAAAAACTGTTTTTT